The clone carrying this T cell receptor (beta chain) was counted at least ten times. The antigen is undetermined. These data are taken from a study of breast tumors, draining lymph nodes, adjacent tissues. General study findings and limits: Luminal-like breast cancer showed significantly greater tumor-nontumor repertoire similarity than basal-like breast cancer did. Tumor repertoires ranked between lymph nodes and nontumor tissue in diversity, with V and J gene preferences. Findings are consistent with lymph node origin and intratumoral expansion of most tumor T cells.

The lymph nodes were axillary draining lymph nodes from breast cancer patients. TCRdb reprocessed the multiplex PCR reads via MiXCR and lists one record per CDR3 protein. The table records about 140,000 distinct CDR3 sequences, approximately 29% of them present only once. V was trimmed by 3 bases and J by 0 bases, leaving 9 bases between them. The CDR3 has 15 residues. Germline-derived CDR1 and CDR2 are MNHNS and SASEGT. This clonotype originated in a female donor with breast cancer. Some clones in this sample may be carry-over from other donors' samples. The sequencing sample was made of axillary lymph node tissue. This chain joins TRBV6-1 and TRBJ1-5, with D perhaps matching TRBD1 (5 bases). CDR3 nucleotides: TGTGCCAGCAGTGAGGGGGGTTATAGCAATCAGCCCCAGCATTTT. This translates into CASSEGGYSNQPQHF.